This record covers a single T cell receptor beta chain. Profiled with immunoSEQ multiplex PCR; TCRdb holds only in-frame clones, not every one. The table shows 130,000 to 150,000 clones, with around 80% occurring only once. J lost 4 bases, V lost 5 bases, and 11 bases had no gene match. CDR3 size: 16 residues. CDR1 and CDR2 from the germline V gene are SGHRS and YFSETQ. The data were taken from a study of blood T cell repertoires in COVID-19. The V and J genes are TRBV5-1 and TRBJ2-1; TRBD2 aligns across 8 bases. This clonotype was obtained from a man in his 70s who had recovered from COVID-19. Sequenced material: peripheral blood. CDR3 sequence reads: CASRKGLAQKYNEQFF. The CDR3 DNA is TGCGCCAGCAGAAAAGGACTAGCCCAGAAATACAATGAGCAGTTCTTC.